The sequence of this TCR beta chain was determined in a study of monozygotic twins with inflammatory bowel disease. The germline V gene encodes CDR1 SGHRS and CDR2 YFSETQ. The CDR3 is 15 residues long. On this clonotype itself: Its matching antigen is unknown.

Whole-study findings and limits: Especially where disease activity was present, IBD patients had fewer clonotypes in common with others than healthy twins did. IBD-affected twins scored below their healthy co-twins in TCRbeta diversity (inverse Simpson).

Addition of UMIs with a 6-nucleotide sample barcode was achieved by template switching. Nested PCRs of approximately 16 and 10 cycles, two in total, were run on TCRalpha and TCRbeta cDNA. TCRdb re-called the 5' RACE reads and gives one entry per CDR3 protein, without DNA. Its table lists approximately 400,000 distinct CDR3 sequences. V and J are TRBV5-1 and TRBJ1-2. The material sequenced was blood. This sequence was found in a human donor with ulcerative colitis or Crohn's disease, or a healthy co-twin of an affected twin (not recorded which). The chain's CDR3 is CASADFDPSNYGYTF.